Described below is a single T cell receptor beta chain sequence and its context. The antigen is unknown. TCRdb's table, derived via immunoSEQ multiplex PCR, lists solely in-frame clones and lacks some. The repertoire consists of more than 90,000 clones, with roughly 80% occurring once and the leading ten covering about 25%. This specimen belongs to a study of radiotherapy plus CTLA-4 blockade in lung cancer. Study-wide background: Disease control was seen in approximately 31% of patients, objective responses in roughly 17%. Study observations and caveats: In blood, early T cell clone dynamics reportedly predicted response best, together with interferon-beta. Expansion in blood of tumor-derived TCR clones was seen after radiotherapy plus ipilimumab.

Per germline, CDR1 SEHNR and CDR2 FQNEAQ (reference sequence). Trimming shortened V by 6 bases and J by 2 bases, and 12 bases separated the two germline ends. The CDR3 sequence is 14 residues long. The chain links TRBV7-9 to TRBJ2-3; D is tentatively TRBD1 or TRBD2 (6 bases each). The sequenced sample was peripheral blood, obtained from a patient treated with radiotherapy plus ipilimumab. The source of this sequence is a human donor with non-small cell lung cancer that progressed on radiotherapy plus ipilimumab. CDR3: CASRRRGDTDTQYF. The CDR3 nucleotides are TGTGCCAGCAGGAGAAGGGGGGACACAGATACGCAGTATTTT.